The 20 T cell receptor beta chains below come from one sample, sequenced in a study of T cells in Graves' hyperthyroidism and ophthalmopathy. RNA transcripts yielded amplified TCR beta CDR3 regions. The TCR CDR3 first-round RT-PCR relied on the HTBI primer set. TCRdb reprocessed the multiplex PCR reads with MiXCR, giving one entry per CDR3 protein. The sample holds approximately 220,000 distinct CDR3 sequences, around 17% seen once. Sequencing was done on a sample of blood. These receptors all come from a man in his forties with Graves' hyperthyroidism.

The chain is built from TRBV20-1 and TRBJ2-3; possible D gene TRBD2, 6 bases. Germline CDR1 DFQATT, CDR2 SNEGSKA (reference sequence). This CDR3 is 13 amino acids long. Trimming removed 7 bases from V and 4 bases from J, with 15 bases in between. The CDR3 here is CSERGGNADTQYF. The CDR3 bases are TGCAGTGAGAGAGGAGGGAATGCAGATACGCAGTATTTT.

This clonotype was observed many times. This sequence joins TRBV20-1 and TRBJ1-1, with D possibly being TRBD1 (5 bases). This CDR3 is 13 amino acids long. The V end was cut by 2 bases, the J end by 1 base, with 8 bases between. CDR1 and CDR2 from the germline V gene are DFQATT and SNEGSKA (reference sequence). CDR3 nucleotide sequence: TGCAGTGCTAGAACCGGGGGGAACACTGAAGCTTTCTTT. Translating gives CSARTGGNTEAFF.

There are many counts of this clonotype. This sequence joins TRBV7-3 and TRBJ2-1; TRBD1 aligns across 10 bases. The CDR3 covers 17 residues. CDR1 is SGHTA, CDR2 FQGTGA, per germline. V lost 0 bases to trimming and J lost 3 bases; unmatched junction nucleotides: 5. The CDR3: CASSLTSGTGVYNEQFF. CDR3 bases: TGTGCCAGCAGCTTAACCTCAGGGACAGGGGTCTACAATGAGCAGTTCTTC.

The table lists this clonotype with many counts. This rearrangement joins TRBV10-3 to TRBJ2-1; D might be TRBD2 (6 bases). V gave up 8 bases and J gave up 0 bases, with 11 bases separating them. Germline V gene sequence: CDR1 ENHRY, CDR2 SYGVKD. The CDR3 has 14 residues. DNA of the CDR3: TGTGCCATCCGTACGGACTACTCCTACAATGAGCAGTTCTTC. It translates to CAIRTDYSYNEQFF.

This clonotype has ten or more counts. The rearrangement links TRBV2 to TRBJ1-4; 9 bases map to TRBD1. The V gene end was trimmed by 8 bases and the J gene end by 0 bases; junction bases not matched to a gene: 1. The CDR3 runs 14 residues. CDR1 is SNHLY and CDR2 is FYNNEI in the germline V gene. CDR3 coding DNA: TGTGCCAGCGGGGACAGGGCAACTAATGAAAAACTGTTTTTT. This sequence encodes CASGDRATNEKLFF.

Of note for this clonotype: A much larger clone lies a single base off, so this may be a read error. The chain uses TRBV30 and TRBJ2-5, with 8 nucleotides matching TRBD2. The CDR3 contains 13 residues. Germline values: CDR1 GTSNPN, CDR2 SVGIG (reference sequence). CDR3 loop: CARSVAGSETQYF. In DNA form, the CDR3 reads TGTGCCCGGAGTGTAGCGGGGTCCGAGACCCAGTACTTC.

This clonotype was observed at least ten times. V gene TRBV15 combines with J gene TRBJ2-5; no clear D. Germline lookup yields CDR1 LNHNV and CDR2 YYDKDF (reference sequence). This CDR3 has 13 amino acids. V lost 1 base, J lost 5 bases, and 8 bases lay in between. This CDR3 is CATSRAHGETQYF. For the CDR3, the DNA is TGTGCCACCAGCAGAGCTCACGGGGAGACCCAGTACTTC.

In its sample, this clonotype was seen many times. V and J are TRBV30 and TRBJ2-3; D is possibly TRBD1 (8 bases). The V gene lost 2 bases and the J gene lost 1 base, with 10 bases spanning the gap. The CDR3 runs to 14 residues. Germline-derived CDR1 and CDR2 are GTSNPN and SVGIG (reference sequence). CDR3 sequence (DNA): TGTGCCTGGAGTACAGGGGGGGGCACAGATACGCAGTATTTT. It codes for CAWSTGGGTDTQYF.

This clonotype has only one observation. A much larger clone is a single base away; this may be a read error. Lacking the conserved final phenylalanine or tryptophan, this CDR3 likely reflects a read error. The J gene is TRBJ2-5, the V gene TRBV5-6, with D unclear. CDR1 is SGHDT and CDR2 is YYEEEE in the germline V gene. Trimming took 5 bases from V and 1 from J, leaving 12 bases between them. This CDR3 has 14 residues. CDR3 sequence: CASSQPTIQETQYL. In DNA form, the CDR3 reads TGTGCCAGCAGTCAACCGACGATCCAAGAGACCCAGTACCTC.

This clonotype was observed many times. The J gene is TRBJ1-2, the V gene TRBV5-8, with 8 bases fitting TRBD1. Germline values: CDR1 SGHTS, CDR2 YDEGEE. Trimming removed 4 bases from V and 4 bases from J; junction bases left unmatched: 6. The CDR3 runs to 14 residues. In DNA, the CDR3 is TGTGCCAGCAGCACCGGACAGGGCCTCTATGGCTACACCTTC. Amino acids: CASSTGQGLYGYTF.

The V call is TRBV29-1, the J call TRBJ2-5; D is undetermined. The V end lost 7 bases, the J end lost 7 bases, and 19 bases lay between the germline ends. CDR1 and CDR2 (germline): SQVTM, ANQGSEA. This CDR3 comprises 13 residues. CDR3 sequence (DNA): TGCAGCGCCTCCCGGGTTACCCAGGCGACCCAGTACTTC. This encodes CSASRVTQATQYF.

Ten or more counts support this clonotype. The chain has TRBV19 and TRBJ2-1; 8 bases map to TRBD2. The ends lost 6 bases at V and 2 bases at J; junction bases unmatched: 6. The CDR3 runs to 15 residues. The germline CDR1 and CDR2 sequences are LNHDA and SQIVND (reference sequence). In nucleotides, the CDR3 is TGTGCCAGTAGACAAACGGGGGGGCCCTACAATGAGCAGTTCTTC. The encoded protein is CASRQTGGPYNEQFF.

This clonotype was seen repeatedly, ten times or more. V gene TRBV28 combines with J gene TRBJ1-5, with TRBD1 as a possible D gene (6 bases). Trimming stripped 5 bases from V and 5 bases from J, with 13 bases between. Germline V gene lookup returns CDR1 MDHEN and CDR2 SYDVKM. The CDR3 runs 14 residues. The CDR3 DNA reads TGTGCCAGCAGTACGACAGGTCCATATCAGCCCCAGCATTTT. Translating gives CASSTTGPYQPQHF.

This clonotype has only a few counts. CDR3 residues: CSARDRVAGVNEQFF. The CDR3 DNA is TGCAGTGCTAGAGATCGGGTAGCGGGAGTAAATGAGCAGTTCTTC. This rearrangement joins TRBV20-1 to TRBJ2-1, with TRBD2 matching over 9 bases. CDR3 length equals 15 residues. Germline V lookup: CDR1 DFQATT, CDR2 SNEGSKA (reference sequence). V was pared by 0 bases and J by 7 bases, with 7 bases of the junction left unmatched.

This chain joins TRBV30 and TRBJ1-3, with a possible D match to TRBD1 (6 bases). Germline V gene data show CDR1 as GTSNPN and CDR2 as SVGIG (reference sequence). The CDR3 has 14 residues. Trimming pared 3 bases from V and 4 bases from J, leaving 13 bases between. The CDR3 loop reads CAWRQGQGGNTIYF. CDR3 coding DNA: TGTGCCTGGAGGCAGGGTCAGGGGGGAAACACCATATATTTT.

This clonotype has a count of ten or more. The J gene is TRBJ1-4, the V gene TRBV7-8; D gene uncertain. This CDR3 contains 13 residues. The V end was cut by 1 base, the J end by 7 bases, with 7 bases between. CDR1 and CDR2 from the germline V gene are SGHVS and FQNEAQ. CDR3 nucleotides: TGTGCCAGCAGCTTAGGGCACCTTGAAAAACTGTTTTTT. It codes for CASSLGHLEKLFF.

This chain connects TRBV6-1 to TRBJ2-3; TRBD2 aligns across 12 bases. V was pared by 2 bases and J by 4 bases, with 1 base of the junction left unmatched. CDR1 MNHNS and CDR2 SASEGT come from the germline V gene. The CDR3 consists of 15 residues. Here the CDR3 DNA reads TGTGCCAGCAGTGAACTAGCGGGGGGGTCAGATACGCAGTATTTT. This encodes CASSELAGGSDTQYF.

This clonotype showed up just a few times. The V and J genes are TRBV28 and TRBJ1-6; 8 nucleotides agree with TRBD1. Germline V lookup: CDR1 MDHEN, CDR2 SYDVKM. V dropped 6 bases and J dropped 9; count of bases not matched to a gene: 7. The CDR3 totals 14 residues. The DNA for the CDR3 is TGTGCCAGCAGGGGCTGGCAGGGGGCTTCACCCCTCCACTTT. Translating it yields CASRGWQGASPLHF.

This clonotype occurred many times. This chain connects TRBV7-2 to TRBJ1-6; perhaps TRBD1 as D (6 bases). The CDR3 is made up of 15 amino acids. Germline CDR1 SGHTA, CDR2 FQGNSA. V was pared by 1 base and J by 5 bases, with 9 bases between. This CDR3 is CASSLGGANNSPLHF. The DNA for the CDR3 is TGTGCCAGCAGCTTAGGGGGGGCGAATAATTCACCCCTCCACTTT.

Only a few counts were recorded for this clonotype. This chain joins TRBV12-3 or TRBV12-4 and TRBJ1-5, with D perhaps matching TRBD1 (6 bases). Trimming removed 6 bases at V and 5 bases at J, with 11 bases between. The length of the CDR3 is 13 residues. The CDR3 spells CASRFGGDQPQHF. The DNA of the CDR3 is TGTGCCAGCAGGTTTGGGGGCGATCAGCCCCAGCATTTT.